The T cell receptor beta chain described here comes from a study of T cells after yellow fever vaccination. Across the study: Those fractions that held only low numbers of cells were prepared using the SMART-Seq v4 Ultra Low Input RNA kit.

Researchers made TCR cDNA using 5'RACE template switching, and this step added a universal primer site and UMIs. TCRdb called the 5' RACE reads again in MiXCR, with one record for every CDR3 protein. The table includes fewer than 650,000 distinct CDR3 sequences, less than 25% detected once. This clonotype occurred a few times. The V gene lost 4 bases and the J gene lost 3 bases, with 12 bases spanning the gap. CDR3 length: 13 amino acids. Germline CDR1 is SQVTM and CDR2 is ANQGSEA. The sequences come from PBMCs, collected about 21 days after the first yellow fever vaccination. The chain couples TRBV29-1 to TRBJ1-2, with D unresolved. This receptor was taken from a man between 18 and 29 years old who received the YFV17D yellow fever vaccine. The CDR3 is CSVAVTGDYGYTF. The CDR3, as DNA: TGCAGCGTTGCTGTCACTGGGGACTATGGCTACACCTTC.